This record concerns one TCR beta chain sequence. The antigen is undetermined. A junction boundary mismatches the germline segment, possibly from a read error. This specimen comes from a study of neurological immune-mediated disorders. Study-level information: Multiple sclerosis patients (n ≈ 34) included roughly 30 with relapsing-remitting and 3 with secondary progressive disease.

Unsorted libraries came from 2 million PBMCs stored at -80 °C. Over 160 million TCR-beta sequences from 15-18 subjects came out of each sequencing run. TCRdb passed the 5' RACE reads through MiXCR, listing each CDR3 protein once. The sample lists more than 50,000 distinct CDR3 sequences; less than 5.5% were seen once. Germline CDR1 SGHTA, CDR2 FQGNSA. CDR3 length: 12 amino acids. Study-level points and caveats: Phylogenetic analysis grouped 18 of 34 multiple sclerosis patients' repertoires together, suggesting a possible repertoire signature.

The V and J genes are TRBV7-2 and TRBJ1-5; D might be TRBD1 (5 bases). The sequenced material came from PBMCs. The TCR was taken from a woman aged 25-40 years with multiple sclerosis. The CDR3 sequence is CASSLGQQPQNF. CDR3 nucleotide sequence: TGTGCCAGCAGCTTAGGACAGCAGCCCCAGAATTTT.